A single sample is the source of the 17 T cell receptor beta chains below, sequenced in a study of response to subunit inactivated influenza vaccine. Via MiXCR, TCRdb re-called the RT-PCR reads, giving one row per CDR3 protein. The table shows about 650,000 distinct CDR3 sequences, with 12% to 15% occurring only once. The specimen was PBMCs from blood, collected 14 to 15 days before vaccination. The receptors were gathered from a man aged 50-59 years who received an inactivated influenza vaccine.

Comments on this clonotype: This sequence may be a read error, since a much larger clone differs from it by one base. Written as DNA, the CDR3 is TGCTCCAGCAGCTCCCATGATGGAGGGACCCAGTACTTC. This translates into CSSSSHDGGTQYF. This chain joins TRBV5-1 and TRBJ2-5; maybe TRBD2 (5 bases). Germline values: CDR1 SGHRS, CDR2 YFSETQ. The CDR3 consists of 13 residues.

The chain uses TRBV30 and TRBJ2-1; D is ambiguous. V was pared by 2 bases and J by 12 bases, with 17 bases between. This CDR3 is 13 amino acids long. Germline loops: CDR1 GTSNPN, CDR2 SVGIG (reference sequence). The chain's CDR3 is CAWSNHLTVVQFF. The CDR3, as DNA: TGTGCCTGGAGTAACCACCTGACGGTCGTGCAGTTCTTC.

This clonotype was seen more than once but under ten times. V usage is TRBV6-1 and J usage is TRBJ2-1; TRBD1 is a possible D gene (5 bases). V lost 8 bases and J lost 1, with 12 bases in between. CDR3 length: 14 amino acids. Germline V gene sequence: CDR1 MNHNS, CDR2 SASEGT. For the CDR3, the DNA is TGTGCCAGCTCTGGTAGGGGATCCTACAATGAGCAGTTCTTC. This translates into CASSGRGSYNEQFF.

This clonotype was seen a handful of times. The CDR3 DNA is TGTGCCACCAGTGAGGGGGGCCCGAATATCTGGTTCTTC. It yields the protein CATSEGGPNIWFF. V is TRBV24-1 and J is TRBJ2-1, with D perhaps TRBD1 or TRBD2 (6 bases each). The CDR3 covers 13 residues. CDR1 and CDR2 from the germline V gene are KGHDR and SFDVKD. V gave up 4 bases and J gave up 15 bases, with 18 bases separating them.

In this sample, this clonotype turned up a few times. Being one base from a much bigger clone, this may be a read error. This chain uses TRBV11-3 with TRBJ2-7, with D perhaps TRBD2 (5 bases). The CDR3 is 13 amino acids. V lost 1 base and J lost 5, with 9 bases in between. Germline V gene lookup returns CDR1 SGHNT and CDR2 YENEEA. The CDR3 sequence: CASSLGIGDEQYF. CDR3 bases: TGTGCCAGCAGCTTAGGGATCGGGGACGAGCAGTACTTC.

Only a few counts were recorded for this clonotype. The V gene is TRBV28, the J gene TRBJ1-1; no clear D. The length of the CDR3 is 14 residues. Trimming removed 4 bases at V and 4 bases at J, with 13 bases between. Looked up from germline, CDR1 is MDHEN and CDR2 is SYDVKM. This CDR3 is CASSSHGVGTEAFF. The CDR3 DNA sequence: TGTGCCAGCAGTTCCCATGGTGTAGGCACTGAAGCTTTCTTT.

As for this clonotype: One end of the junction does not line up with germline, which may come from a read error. CDR3 DNA sequence: TGTGCCAGCAGTTCTCGGACAGAGTCTCTCGAGCAGTGCTTC. This gives the protein CASSSRTESLEQCF. This chain uses TRBV12-3 or TRBV12-4 with TRBJ2-7; a weak D match, TRBD1 (6 bases). The CDR3 runs to 14 residues.

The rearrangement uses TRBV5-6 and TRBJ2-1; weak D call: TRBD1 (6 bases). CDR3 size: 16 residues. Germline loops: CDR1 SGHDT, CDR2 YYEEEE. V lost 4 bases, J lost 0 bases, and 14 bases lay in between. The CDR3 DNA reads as TGTGCCAGCAGCGCCGTTGGGGGCAGCTCCTACAATGAGCAGTTCTTC. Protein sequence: CASSAVGGSSYNEQFF.

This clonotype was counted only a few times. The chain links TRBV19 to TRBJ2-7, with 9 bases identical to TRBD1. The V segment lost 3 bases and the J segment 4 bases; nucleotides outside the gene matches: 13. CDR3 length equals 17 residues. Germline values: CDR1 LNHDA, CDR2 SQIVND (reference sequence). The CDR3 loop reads CASSIVFEGQGIYEQYF. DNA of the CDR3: TGTGCCAGTAGTATCGTTTTCGAGGGACAGGGAATTTACGAGCAGTACTTC.

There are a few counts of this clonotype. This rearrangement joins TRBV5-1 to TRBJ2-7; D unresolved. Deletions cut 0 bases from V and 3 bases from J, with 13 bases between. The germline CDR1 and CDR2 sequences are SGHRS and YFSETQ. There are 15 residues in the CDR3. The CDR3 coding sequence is TGCGCCAGCAGCTTGGACAACAGTATTCTCTACGAGCAGTACTTC. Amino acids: CASSLDNSILYEQYF.

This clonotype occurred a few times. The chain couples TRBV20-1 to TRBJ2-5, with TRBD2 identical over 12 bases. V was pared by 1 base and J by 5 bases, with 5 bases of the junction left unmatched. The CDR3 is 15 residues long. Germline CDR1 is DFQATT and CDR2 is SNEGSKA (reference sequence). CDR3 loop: CSARALAGGLETQYF. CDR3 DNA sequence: TGCAGTGCTAGAGCGCTAGCGGGAGGGCTCGAGACCCAGTACTTC.

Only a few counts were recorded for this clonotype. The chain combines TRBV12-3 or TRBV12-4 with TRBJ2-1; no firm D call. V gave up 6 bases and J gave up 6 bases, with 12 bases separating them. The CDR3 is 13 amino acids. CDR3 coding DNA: TGTGCCAGCAGCCTAGAAATGAGCAATGAGCAGTTCTTC. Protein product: CASSLEMSNEQFF.

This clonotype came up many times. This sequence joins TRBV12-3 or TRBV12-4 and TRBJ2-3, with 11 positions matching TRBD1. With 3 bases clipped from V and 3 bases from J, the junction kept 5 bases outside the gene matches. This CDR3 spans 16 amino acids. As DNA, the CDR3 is TGTGCCAGCAGTTTCTCCCGGGACAGGGGGACAGATACGCAGTATTTT. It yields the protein CASSFSRDRGTDTQYF.

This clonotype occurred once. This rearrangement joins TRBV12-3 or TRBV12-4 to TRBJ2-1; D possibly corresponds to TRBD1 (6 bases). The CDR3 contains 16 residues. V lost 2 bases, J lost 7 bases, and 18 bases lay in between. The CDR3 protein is CASSLTGTPDRNEQFF. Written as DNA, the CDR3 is TGTGCCAGCAGTTTAACCGGGACACCGGATCGGAATGAGCAGTTCTTC.

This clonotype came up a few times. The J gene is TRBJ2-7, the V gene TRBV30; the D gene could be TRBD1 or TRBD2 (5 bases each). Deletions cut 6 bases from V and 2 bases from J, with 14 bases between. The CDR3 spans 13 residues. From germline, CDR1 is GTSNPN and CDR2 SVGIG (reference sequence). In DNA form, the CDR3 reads TGTGCCTGTCCGGGACGGGAAACCTACGAGCAGTACTTC. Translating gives CACPGRETYEQYF. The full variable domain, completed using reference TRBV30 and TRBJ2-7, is SQTIHQWPATLVQPVGSPLSLECTVEGTSNPNLYWYRQAAGRGLQLLFYSVGIGQISSEVPQNLSASRPQDRQFILSSKKLLLSDSGFYLCACPGRETYEQYFGPGTRLTVT.

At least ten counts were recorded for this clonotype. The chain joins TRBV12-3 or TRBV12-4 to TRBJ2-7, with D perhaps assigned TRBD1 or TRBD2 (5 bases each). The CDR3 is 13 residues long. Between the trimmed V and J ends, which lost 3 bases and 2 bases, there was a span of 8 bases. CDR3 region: CASSFGATYEQYF. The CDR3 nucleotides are TGTGCCAGCAGTTTCGGGGCTACCTACGAGCAGTACTTC.

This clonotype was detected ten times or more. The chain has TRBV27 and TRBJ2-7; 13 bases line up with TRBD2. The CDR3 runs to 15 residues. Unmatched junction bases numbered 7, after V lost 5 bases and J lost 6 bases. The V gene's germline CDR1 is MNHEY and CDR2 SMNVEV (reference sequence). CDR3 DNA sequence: TGTGCCAGCAGTCCGTGGACTAGCGGGAGTTCCGAGCAGTACTTC. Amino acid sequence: CASSPWTSGSSEQYF.